Following are 15 T cell receptor beta chains from one sample sequenced in a study of identical twins. TCRdb passed the 5' RACE reads through MiXCR, listing each CDR3 protein once. This table has hundreds of thousands of distinct CDR3 sequences, approximately 6% appearing once. What was sequenced was naive T cells sorted from blood. These receptors were obtained from a man younger than 35 in good health.

This clonotype was detected a few times. This chain joins TRBV2 and TRBJ2-6, with D perhaps TRBD2 (6 bases). CDR1 and CDR2 (germline): SNHLY, FYNNEI. This CDR3 is built from 17 residues. V dropped 8 bases and J dropped 3 bases, with 20 bases sitting between them. In DNA, the CDR3 is TGTGCCAGCCATAGAGCAGGGAGGAATATTGGGGCCAACGTCCTGACTTTC. Protein product: CASHRAGRNIGANVLTF.

Ten or more counts support this clonotype. CDR3 residues: CASSRDRGGEKLFF. The CDR3 nucleotides read TGTGCCAGCAGCAGGGACAGGGGAGGTGAAAAACTGTTTTTT. The chain uses TRBV12-3 or TRBV12-4 and TRBJ1-4, with 10 bases that match TRBD1. The V and J ends lost 6 bases and 7 bases, in that order; junction bases with no gene match: 5. There are 14 residues in the CDR3.

This clonotype appeared many times. The chain is built from TRBV5-1 and TRBJ2-1; tentatively, D is TRBD1 (6 bases). This CDR3 spans 14 amino acids. Trimming cost V 0 bases and J 6 bases, with 10 bases left between them. Germline CDR1 is SGHRS and CDR2 is YFSETQ. Here the CDR3 reads CASSLVLGGNEQFF. The CDR3 coding sequence is TGCGCCAGCAGCTTGGTCCTAGGGGGCAATGAGCAGTTCTTC.

This chain links TRBV5-1 with TRBJ2-1; weak D call: TRBD2 (5 bases). The CDR3 extends over 15 amino acids. The germline gives CDR1 SGHRS, CDR2 YFSETQ. Trimming took off 0 bases at V and 8 bases at J, with 15 bases between the two ends. CDR3 sequence (DNA): TGCGCCAGCAGCTTGGAGGTCGGGGTTGTGGATGAGCAGTTCTTC. Its translation is CASSLEVGVVDEQFF.

This clonotype was picked up many times. The V call is TRBV20-1, the J call TRBJ2-7, with unresolved D. The germline CDR1 and CDR2 sequences are DFQATT and SNEGSKA (reference sequence). The CDR3 is 15 residues long. Trimming took 6 bases from V and 9 from J, leaving 27 bases between them. Here the CDR3 reads CSAPYGGQLSIGQYF. CDR3 DNA sequence: TGCAGTGCGCCCTATGGTGGGCAACTCTCTATAGGGCAGTACTTC.

The table lists this clonotype with many counts. The V and J genes are TRBV5-6 and TRBJ2-6; D remains unclear. Per germline, CDR1 SGHDT and CDR2 YYEEEE. The CDR3 length is 16 residues. Trimming removed 3 bases at V and 1 base at J, with 11 bases between. CDR3 protein: CASSWATESGANVLTF. The DNA for the CDR3 is TGTGCCAGCAGCTGGGCGACGGAATCTGGGGCCAACGTCCTGACTTTC. Full variable domain (remainder filled in from reference TRBV5-6 and TRBJ2-6): DAGVTQSPTHLIKTRGQQVTLRCSPKSGHDTVSWYQQALGQGPQFIFQYYEEEERQRGNFPDRFSGHQFPNYSSELNVNALLLGDSALYLCASSWATESGANVLTFGAGSRLTVL.

This clonotype was recorded many times. J is TRBJ1-3 and V is TRBV7-2; no clear D gene. Germline loops: CDR1 SGHTA, CDR2 FQGNSA. The length of the CDR3 is 14 residues. Trimming removed 5 bases at V and 4 bases at J, with 12 bases between. In nucleotides, the CDR3 is TGTGCCAGCAGCGCCAGACTTGCCGGAAACACCATATATTTT. It encodes CASSARLAGNTIYF. Supplemented by reference TRBV7-2 and TRBJ1-3, the full variable domain reads GAGVSQSPSNKVTEKGKDVELRCDPISGHTALYWYRQSLGQGLEFLIYFQGNSAPDKSGLPSDRFSAERTGGSVSTLTIQRTQQEDSAVYLCASSARLAGNTIYFGEGSWLTVV.

This clonotype was seen repeatedly, ten times or more. This chain connects TRBV11-2 to TRBJ2-5; the match to TRBD1 covers 8 bases. V shed 1 base and J 5 bases; nucleotides not matched to a gene: 6. Germline assignment: CDR1 SGHAT and CDR2 FQNNGV. CDR3 length: 15 amino acids. The CDR3 DNA follows: TGTGCCAGCAGCTTAGCCGACAGGGGTCAGGAGACCCAGTACTTC. Translating it yields CASSLADRGQETQYF.

In its sample, this clonotype was seen many times. This chain joins TRBV5-1 and TRBJ2-4, with D unclear. The V and J ends lost 0 bases and 0 bases respectively, with 10 bases between them. CDR1 SGHRS and CDR2 YFSETQ come from the germline V gene. This CDR3 has 16 amino acids. CDR3 region: CASSLVEWGAKNIQYF. The CDR3 region has the DNA TGCGCCAGCAGCTTGGTCGAATGGGGAGCCAAAAACATTCAGTACTTC.

This clonotype was seen at least ten times. V is TRBV29-1 and J is TRBJ1-1; D gene ambiguous. The CDR3 is 12 residues long. With 5 bases removed from V and 5 bases from J, the gap between germline ends came to 12 bases. Germline V gene sequence: CDR1 SQVTM, CDR2 ANQGSEA. The CDR3 protein is CSVSDYSTEAFF. The DNA of the CDR3 is TGCAGCGTTTCGGACTACTCTACTGAAGCTTTCTTT.

This clonotype was counted ten times or more. This chain uses TRBV20-1 with TRBJ2-1; D is perhaps TRBD1 (5 bases). V lost 6 bases and J lost 7, with 19 bases in between. CDR3 size: 14 residues. The V gene's germline CDR1 is DFQATT and CDR2 SNEGSKA (reference sequence). The CDR3 protein is CSATQGFLWNEQFF. CDR3 nucleotides: TGCAGTGCCACTCAGGGTTTTCTTTGGAATGAGCAGTTCTTC.

The J gene is TRBJ2-7, the V gene TRBV5-1, with 9 bases lining up with TRBD2. Germline CDR1 SGHRS, CDR2 YFSETQ. With V trimmed by 3 bases and J by 3 bases, 4 bases remained unmatched. CDR3 length equals 14 residues. The CDR3 DNA follows: TGCGCCAGCAGCTCCGCTAGCGGGAACTACGAGCAGTACTTC. Amino acid sequence: CASSSASGNYEQYF.

The table lists this clonotype with a count of one. V usage is TRBV20-1 and J usage is TRBJ2-1; 13 nucleotides agree with TRBD2. Germline assignment: CDR1 DFQATT and CDR2 SNEGSKA (reference sequence). V trimming: 5 bases; J trimming: 8 bases; junction bases outside the gene matches: 6. The CDR3 spans 14 residues. The CDR3 is CSAHGLAGVHEQFF. The CDR3 DNA reads TGCAGTGCTCATGGACTAGCGGGAGTCCATGAGCAGTTCTTC.

This clonotype has a count of ten or more. V gene TRBV12-3 or TRBV12-4 combines with J gene TRBJ1-2; maybe TRBD1 (6 bases). Trimming shortened V by 5 bases and J by 1 base, and 11 bases separated the two germline ends. This CDR3 has 14 residues. Written as DNA, the CDR3 is TGTGCCAGCAGTACCCGGACAGATAACTATGGCTACACCTTC. Its translation is CASSTRTDNYGYTF.

This clonotype was seen at least ten times. The chain employs TRBV4-2 and TRBJ2-3, with D unresolved. V lost 1 base, J lost 2 bases, and 10 bases lay in between. Germline CDR1 LGHNA, CDR2 YNFKEQ. CDR3 size: 15 residues. The CDR3 DNA reads as TGTGCCAGCAGCCAAGGATTTGACCACACAGATACGCAGTATTTT. Amino acid sequence: CASSQGFDHTDTQYF.